The 25 T cell receptor beta chains listed next were all sequenced from one sample in a study of cytomegalovirus exposure and HLA in healthy donors. 60 Vbeta and 13 Jbeta primers were used in PCR. Profiling relied on immunoSEQ multiplex PCR, and the TCRdb table lists in-frame clones only, not all of them. The sample lists 150,000 to 200,000 clones, more than 70% occurring once. The sample taken for sequencing was PBMCs. These receptor sequences come from a boy aged 5 to 17 in good health and CMV-seronegative.

The gene calls are TRBV27 and TRBJ1-6, with 9 bases lining up with TRBD1. V shed 8 bases, J shed 9 bases, and the junction held 5 bases outside the gene matches. The germline V gene encodes CDR1 MNHEY and CDR2 SMNVEV (reference sequence). This CDR3 spans 13 amino acids. The CDR3 region has the DNA TGTGCCAGCGCCTGGACAGGGGTTTCACCCCTCCACTTT. This translates into CASAWTGVSPLHF.

This clone was found once. This rearrangement joins TRBV19 to TRBJ1-5; 8 nucleotides match TRBD1. V lost 9 bases to trimming and J lost 2 bases; unmatched junction nucleotides: 6. The length of the CDR3 is 14 residues. Germline CDR1 is LNHDA and CDR2 is SQIVND (reference sequence). The CDR3 nucleotides read TGTGCCAGCCGGACAGGGAGCGGCAATCAGCCCCAGCATTTT. Protein product: CASRTGSGNQPQHF. Drawing the rest from reference TRBV19 and TRBJ1-5, the complete variable domain is DGGITQSPKYLFRKEGQNVTLSCEQNLNHDAMYWYRQDPGQGLRLIYYSQIVNDFQKGDIAEGYSVSREKKESFPLTVTSAQKNPTAFYLCASRTGSGNQPQHFGDGTRLSIL.

The CDR3 is CASSFSIWTVRTEAFF. CDR3 DNA: TGTGCCAGCAGTTTTTCTATCTGGACAGTACGGACTGAAGCTTTCTTT. This chain joins TRBV27 and TRBJ1-1; TRBD1 is a possible D gene (6 bases). Germline V gives CDR1 MNHEY, CDR2 SMNVEV (reference sequence). V lost 3 bases to trimming and J lost 5 bases, with 19 bases between them. The CDR3 runs 16 residues.

The V call is TRBV27, the J call TRBJ1-6, with D possibly TRBD1 on 6 matching bases. This CDR3 comprises 16 residues. Germline loops: CDR1 MNHEY, CDR2 SMNVEV (reference sequence). V was trimmed by 5 bases and J by 6 bases, leaving 17 bases between them. CDR3 nucleotide sequence: TGTGCCAGCAGTCCCTATGGGGGGGCAGGTAATTCACCCCTCCACTTT. It specifies CASSPYGGAGNSPLHF.

The genes are TRBV19 and TRBJ2-3; the match to TRBD2 covers 7 bases. This CDR3 contains 13 residues. The germline CDR1 and CDR2 sequences are LNHDA and SQIVND (reference sequence). After removal of 3 bases from V and 6 bases from J, the junction contained 3 bases not matched to a gene. The CDR3 region has the DNA TGTGCCAGTAGTATTAGGGGAGGGGATACGCAGTATTTT. Translating it yields CASSIRGGDTQYF.

Here the CDR3 DNA reads TGTGCCAGCAGTGAGGACACAGGCCGGCTACACAATGAGCAGTTCTTC. Its translation: CASSEDTGRLHNEQFF. This chain uses TRBV2 with TRBJ2-1; the D gene is possibly TRBD1 (5 bases). CDR1 is SNHLY, CDR2 FYNNEI, per germline. Between the trimmed V and J ends, which lost 3 bases and 5 bases, there was a span of 17 bases. This CDR3 contains 16 residues. Using reference TRBV2 and TRBJ2-1 for the parts outside the CDR3, the full variable domain is EPEVTQTPSHQVTQMGQEVILRCVPISNHLYFYWYRQILGQKVEFLVSFYNNEISEKSEIFDDQFSVERPDGSNFTLKIRSTKLEDSAMYFCASSEDTGRLHNEQFFGPGTRLTVL.

The chain has TRBV6-5 and TRBJ1-1; tentatively, D is TRBD1 (6 bases). Trimming removed 6 bases at V and 7 bases at J, with 21 bases between. Germline lookup yields CDR1 MNHEY and CDR2 SVGAGI. This CDR3 has 15 residues. CDR3 sequence (DNA): TGTGCCAGCAGATTGGTTCAGGGGCGGGTTATTGAAGCTTTCTTT. Its translation: CASRLVQGRVIEAFF.

This clone was observed a few times. The CDR3 reads CASSGTSGSSYNEQFF. CDR3 sequence (DNA): TGTGCCAGCAGCGGGACTAGCGGAAGCTCCTACAATGAGCAGTTCTTC. The rearrangement joins TRBV7-9 to TRBJ2-1; 11 bases are a match to TRBD2. The junction had 3 bases not matched to a gene; V was cut back by 5 bases and J by 0 bases. This CDR3 has 16 residues. Germline V gene data show CDR1 as SEHNR and CDR2 as FQNEAQ (reference sequence).

The V gene is TRBV18, the J gene TRBJ1-1, with D maybe TRBD1 (5 bases). Germline CDR1 and CDR2: KGHSH and LQKENI. The CDR3 has 15 amino acids. With 1 base removed from V and 1 base from J, the gap between germline ends came to 10 bases. The CDR3 spells CASSPLSGQNTEAFF. Here the CDR3 DNA reads TGTGCCAGCTCACCACTATCAGGGCAGAACACTGAAGCTTTCTTT.

The chain employs TRBV4-3 and TRBJ1-4; D is unresolved. The CDR3 is 15 residues long. The germline gives CDR1 LGHNA, CDR2 YSLEER. With 5 bases removed from V and 0 bases from J, the gap between germline ends came to 10 bases. The CDR3 DNA reads as TGCGCCAGCAGCAGGAGGAAGGCAACTAATGAAAAACTGTTTTTT. Translation: CASSRRKATNEKLFF.

This clone was seen a single time. V is TRBV11-3 and J is TRBJ2-5, with TRBD1 matching over 9 bases. The length of the CDR3 is 15 residues. The germline V gene has CDR1 SGHNT and CDR2 YENEEA. V shed 5 bases and J 7 bases; nucleotides not matched to a gene: 11. CDR3 region: CASSATGGTGGTQYF. CDR3 sequence (DNA): TGTGCCAGCAGCGCAACAGGGGGCACGGGAGGGACCCAGTACTTC.

Remarks on this clone: The germline gene is not matched at one end of the junction; a read error may be the cause. The chain is built from TRBV4-3 and TRBJ2-2, with TRBD2 identical over 7 bases. CDR1 is LGHNA, CDR2 YSLEER, per germline. The CDR3 extends over 19 amino acids. CDR3 nucleotide sequence: TGCGCCAGCAGACAAGTGGCGCCCGGGACTAATCATAACACCGGGGAGCTGTTTTTT. It encodes CASRQVAPGTNHNTGELFF.

The chain joins TRBV30 to TRBJ1-5, with D tentatively TRBD1 (6 bases). The CDR3 consists of 15 residues. Trimming left V 3 bases short and J 4 bases short, with 16 bases between. Germline assignment: CDR1 GTSNPN and CDR2 SVGIG (reference sequence). CDR3 nucleotides: TGTGCCTGGAGCTCCGGGACACCGAAGAATCAGCCCCAGCATTTT. It yields the protein CAWSSGTPKNQPQHF. Combining the CDR3 with reference TRBV30 and TRBJ1-5 gives the whole variable domain SQTIHQWPATLVQPVGSPLSLECTVEGTSNPNLYWYRQAAGRGLQLLFYSVGIGQISSEVPQNLSASRPQDRQFILSSKKLLLSDSGFYLCAWSSGTPKNQPQHFGDGTRLSIL.

The chain employs TRBV25-1 and TRBJ2-1; the match to TRBD1 covers 10 bases. This CDR3 has 13 residues. The germline V gene has CDR1 MGHDK and CDR2 SYGVNS. J lost 6 bases, V lost 10 bases, and 6 bases had no gene match. The CDR3 DNA follows: TGTGCCACTACGGGACAGGGGCGCAATGAGCAGTTCTTC. Protein product: CATTGQGRNEQFF.

The genes are TRBV4-2 and TRBJ2-2; maybe TRBD2 (7 bases). The CDR3 sequence is 16 residues long. V lost 4 bases to trimming and J lost 6 bases, with 18 bases between them. Per the germline V gene, CDR1 is LGHNA and CDR2 is YNFKEQ. The CDR3 sequence: CASSRGGGGPPGELFF. In nucleotides, the CDR3 is TGTGCCAGCAGCCGCGGAGGGGGGGGGCCCCCCGGGGAGCTGTTTTTT.

V and J are TRBV18 and TRBJ2-1, with 11 bases that match TRBD2. CDR3 length: 21 residues. The V gene end was trimmed by 4 bases and the J gene end by 4 bases; junction bases not matched to a gene: 21. Germline assignment: CDR1 KGHSH and CDR2 LQKENI. Here the CDR3 DNA reads TGTGCCAGCTCACTCTTCGAGGGACTAGCGGCAAACCCGGGGACTTACAATGAGCAGTTCTTC. Residues: CASSLFEGLAANPGTYNEQFF.

This clone was seen only a few times. The chain uses TRBV10-3 and TRBJ2-6; D is uncertain. CDR3 size: 16 residues. In germline, CDR1 is ENHRY, CDR2 SYGVKD. With 8 bases removed from V and 0 bases from J, the gap between germline ends came to 14 bases. CDR3 amino acids: CAISERSRSGANVLTF. Here the CDR3 DNA reads TGTGCCATCTCGGAGCGAAGCCGCTCTGGGGCCAACGTCCTGACTTTC.

The chain has TRBV4-2 and TRBJ2-1; the match to TRBD2 covers 8 bases. The CDR3 length is 15 residues. From germline, CDR1 is LGHNA and CDR2 YNFKEQ. The V segment lost 4 bases and the J segment 6 bases; nucleotides outside the gene matches: 8. CDR3 DNA sequence: TGTGCCAGCAGCCCCGGGAGCGGGAGCTCCAATGAGCAGTTCTTC. Protein: CASSPGSGSSNEQFF.

The CDR3 bases are TGTGCCGCCCGGACAGCGCCGGCAGATACGCAGTATTTT. Encoded protein: CAARTAPADTQYF. The chain recombines TRBV18 with TRBJ2-3; TRBD1 is a possible D gene (6 bases). This CDR3 is 13 amino acids long. CDR1 and CDR2 (germline): KGHSH, LQKENI. The V end was cut by 11 bases, the J end by 4 bases, with 16 bases between.

This chain joins TRBV28 and TRBJ1-2, with a weak D call TRBD1 (6 bases). CDR1 MDHEN and CDR2 SYDVKM come from the germline V gene. The length of the CDR3 is 13 residues. Trimming removed 11 bases at V and 4 bases at J, with 17 bases between. DNA for the CDR3: TGTGCCGTCCACAGGGATCTCGGCTATGGCTACACCTTC. This encodes CAVHRDLGYGYTF.

The V gene is TRBV6-1, the J gene TRBJ1-6, with 7 bases fitting TRBD1. After removal of 9 bases from V and 7 bases from J, the junction contained 9 bases not matched to a gene. There are 14 residues in the CDR3. Germline V lookup: CDR1 MNHNS, CDR2 SASEGT. The CDR3 sequence is CASLRDSQNSPLHF. The DNA of the CDR3 is TGTGCCAGTCTCCGGGACAGTCAAAATTCACCCCTCCACTTT.

V is TRBV29-1 and J is TRBJ1-2; 9 nucleotides match TRBD1. CDR3 size: 12 residues. After removal of 6 bases from V and 2 bases from J, the junction contained 1 base not matched to a gene. Germline CDR1 and CDR2: SQVTM and ANQGSEA. CDR3 region: CSVGTGNYGYTF. CDR3 nucleotides: TGCAGCGTGGGGACAGGGAACTATGGCTACACCTTC.

The CDR3 bases are TGTGCCGAAGAAGCCGGGACAGGAATAAAACTGTTTTTT. It is translated as CAEEAGTGIKLFF. This chain joins TRBV7-9 and TRBJ1-4; 8 positions agree with TRBD1. The germline CDR1 and CDR2 sequences are SEHNR and FQNEAQ (reference sequence). This CDR3 contains 13 residues. V shed 11 bases, J shed 10 bases, and the junction held 12 bases outside the gene matches.

The chain couples TRBV28 to TRBJ2-7; the match to TRBD1 covers 8 bases. This CDR3 comprises 15 residues. The germline V gene has CDR1 MDHEN and CDR2 SYDVKM. V lost 4 bases to trimming and J lost 1 base; unmatched junction nucleotides: 6. The CDR3 bases are TGTGCCAGCAGTTCCATCAGGGGGCCTTCCTACGAGCAGTACTTC. The encoded protein is CASSSIRGPSYEQYF.

This clone came up a few times. This chain joins TRBV4-3 and TRBJ1-3, with D possibly matching TRBD1 (5 bases). Trimming took off 0 bases at V and 2 bases at J, with 11 bases between the two ends. The V gene's germline CDR1 is LGHNA and CDR2 YSLEER. This CDR3 spans 16 amino acids. CDR3 sequence reads: CASSQDAGFAGNTIYF. In nucleotides, the CDR3 is TGCGCCAGCAGCCAAGATGCAGGGTTCGCTGGAAACACCATATATTTT.